The rows below give T cell receptor beta chains drawn from one sample of a study of ipilimumab plus nivolumab after autologous stem cell transplantation. The data were produced by immunoSEQ multiplex PCR, yet TCRdb's version contains in-frame clones alone and is incomplete. The sample includes 15,000 to 20,000 clones, about 77% of them seen just once. The sample here was PBMCs, taken in a trial of ipilimumab plus nivolumab as post-transplant consolidation. These TCRs come from a male donor with diffuse large B-cell lymphoma. The CDR3 runs from the conserved cysteine through the conserved F or W. Each record gives: clone size, D gene, V gene, J gene, CDR3 DNA, CDR3 protein. A D gene is named only where the DNA matches it firmly. Rows give clone size only sometimes, using once, few, many, or a class for an expanded clone.

clone size: NA; D gene: NA; V gene: TRBV6-5; J gene: TRBJ2-7; CDR3 DNA: TGTGCCAGCAGTTACGGGCTCTTCGAGCAGTACTTC; CDR3 protein: CASSYGLFEQYF
clone size: NA; D gene: NA; V gene: TRBV9; J gene: TRBJ2-1; CDR3 DNA: TGTGCCAGCAGCGTAGGTGTCACCTATGAGCAGTTCTTC; CDR3 protein: CASSVGVTYEQFF
clone size: medium-sized; D gene: NA; V gene: TRBV27; J gene: TRBJ1-4; CDR3 DNA: TGTGCCAGCAGTCACGAGGGAGAAGAAAAACTGTTTTTT; CDR3 protein: CASSHEGEEKLFF
clone size: NA; D gene: TRBD1; V gene: TRBV2; J gene: TRBJ2-7; CDR3 DNA: TGTGCCAGCAGTGTCCGAGCCCCGGGACAGGGCTCCTACGAGCAGTACTTC; CDR3 protein: CASSVRAPGQGSYEQYF
clone size: NA; D gene: TRBD2; V gene: TRBV11-2; J gene: TRBJ2-1; CDR3 DNA: TGTGCCAGCAGCTTAGAGGCCCTAGCGGGACGCAATGAGCAGTTCTTC; CDR3 protein: CASSLEALAGRNEQFF
clone size: NA; D gene: TRBD1; V gene: TRBV19; J gene: TRBJ1-6; CDR3 DNA: TGTGCCAGTAGTCCGGGACAGACACACTCTAATTCACCCCTCCACTTT; CDR3 protein: CASSPGQTHSNSPLHF
clone size: medium-sized; D gene: NA; V gene: TRBV5-6; J gene: TRBJ2-7; CDR3 DNA: TGTGCCAGCAGCTTGGGAGGGGATACCTACGAGCAGTACTTC; CDR3 protein: CASSLGGDTYEQYF
clone size: NA; D gene: TRBD1; V gene: TRBV5-4; J gene: TRBJ1-1; CDR3 DNA: TGTGCCAGCAGCACCGGGACAGGGGGAACGGCAATTGCAGCTTTCTTT; CDR3 protein: CASSTGTGGTAIAAFF
clone size: NA; D gene: NA; V gene: TRBV5-1; J gene: TRBJ2-3; CDR3 DNA: TGCGCCAGCAGCGGGGGCCGGGGAAACACAGATACGCAGTATTTT; CDR3 protein: CASSGGRGNTDTQYF
clone size: NA; D gene: NA; V gene: TRBV4-2; J gene: TRBJ1-6; CDR3 DNA: TGTGCCAGCAGCTTGGGAGGAGCGTATAATTCACCCCTCCACTTT; CDR3 protein: CASSLGGAYNSPLHF
clone size: NA; D gene: NA; V gene: TRBV4-1; J gene: TRBJ2-7; CDR3 DNA: TGCGCCAGCAGCCCTCACAGGACCGCCTCCCTAGAGCAGTACTTC; CDR3 protein: CASSPHRTASLEQYF
clone size: NA; D gene: NA; V gene: TRBV18; J gene: TRBJ2-7; CDR3 DNA: TGTGCCAGCTCCCATACCTTCGGGACTGGAAGTTCCTACGAGCAGTACTTC; CDR3 protein: CASSHTFGTGSSYEQYF
clone size: NA; D gene: NA; V gene: TRBV19; J gene: TRBJ1-2; CDR3 DNA: TGTGCCAGTAGTAACCGCCGTTTCGGCGGCTCTCGGGGCTACACCTTC; CDR3 protein: CASSNRRFGGSRGYTF
clone size: NA; D gene: NA; V gene: TRBV19; J gene: TRBJ1-1; CDR3 DNA: TGTGCCAGTAGTGTGGGACATCCGGGAGGCACTGAAGCTTTCTTT; CDR3 protein: CASSVGHPGGTEAFF
clone size: NA; D gene: NA; V gene: TRBV7-7; J gene: TRBJ2-5; CDR3 DNA: TGTGCCAGCAGCTACGGCAACAGGGGAGGGCGGGAGACCCAGTACTTC; CDR3 protein: CASSYGNRGGRETQYF
clone size: NA; D gene: NA; V gene: TRBV6-1; J gene: TRBJ2-5; CDR3 DNA: TGTGCCAGCAGGGTAGGGTTTGTTGAGACCCAGTACTTC; CDR3 protein: CASRVGFVETQYF
clone size: NA; D gene: NA; V gene: TRBV10-3; J gene: TRBJ1-1; CDR3 DNA: TGTGCCATCAGTGGCCGGGAAGCGAACACTGAAGCTTTCTTT; CDR3 protein: CAISGREANTEAFF
clone size: once; D gene: NA; V gene: TRBV6-5; J gene: TRBJ2-2; CDR3 DNA: TGTGCCAGCAGTTACCGGACGGACGCAAACACCGGGGAGCTGTTTTTT; CDR3 protein: CASSYRTDANTGELFF
clone size: NA; D gene: NA; V gene: TRBV9; J gene: TRBJ1-2; CDR3 DNA: TGTGCCAGCAGCTTACAGGGTGGCCCTAACTATGGCTACACCTTC; CDR3 protein: CASSLQGGPNYGYTF
clone size: NA; D gene: TRBD1; V gene: TRBV7-3; J gene: TRBJ1-2; CDR3 DNA: TGTGCCAGCAGGTCCACAGGGGGCGGAAACTATGGCTACACCTTC; CDR3 protein: CASRSTGGGNYGYTF
clone size: NA; D gene: TRBD1; V gene: TRBV30; J gene: TRBJ1-4; CDR3 DNA: TGTGCCTGGAGTGTCGGGACAGGGCGAGTGCTGTTTTTT; CDR3 protein: CAWSVGTGRVLFF
clone size: few; D gene: TRBD2; V gene: TRBV6-1; J gene: TRBJ2-3; CDR3 DNA: TGTGCCAGCGGTAGCGGGGAAACTAACACAGATACGCAGTATTTT; CDR3 protein: CASGSGETNTDTQYF
clone size: NA; D gene: NA; V gene: TRBV11-3; J gene: TRBJ1-1; CDR3 DNA: TGTGCCAGCGTGTGTTATAACTGGCGCACTGAAGCTTTCTTT; CDR3 protein: CASVCYNWRTEAFF
clone size: NA; D gene: NA; V gene: TRBV25-1; J gene: TRBJ2-3; CDR3 DNA: TGTGCCAGCAGTGAATATATTCCCGGGAATGAGACAGATACGCAGTATTTT; CDR3 protein: CASSEYIPGNETDTQYF
clone size: NA; D gene: NA; V gene: TRBV5-5; J gene: TRBJ1-2; CDR3 DNA: TGTGCCAGCAGCTTGGAGGGGGATCCCTATGGCTACACCTTC; CDR3 protein: CASSLEGDPYGYTF
clone size: NA; D gene: NA; V gene: TRBV7-9; J gene: TRBJ1-6; CDR3 DNA: TGTGCCAGCAGCTTAGGTTCGTTTCTAAATTCACCCCTCCACTTT; CDR3 protein: CASSLGSFLNSPLHF
clone size: NA; D gene: NA; V gene: TRBV1; J gene: TRBJ2-1; CDR3 DNA: TGCACCAGCAGCCAAGATAGGGGACTAACGGACAATGAGCAGTTCTTC; CDR3 protein: CTSSQDRGLTDNEQFF
clone size: few; D gene: NA; V gene: TRBV16; J gene: TRBJ1-5; CDR3 DNA: TGTGCCAGCAGCCAATCGAAGGGGGGGCCTGGCAATCAGCCCCAGCATTTT; CDR3 protein: CASSQSKGGPGNQPQHF
clone size: NA; D gene: NA; V gene: TRBV5-4; J gene: TRBJ2-7; CDR3 DNA: TGTGCCAGCAGCCCGATTCCAGACGGTTACGAGCAGTACTTC; CDR3 protein: CASSPIPDGYEQYF
clone size: NA; D gene: TRBD1; V gene: TRBV27; J gene: TRBJ1-1; CDR3 DNA: TGTGCCAGCAGTTTAAACAGGGGACGGTGGGCTTTCTTT; CDR3 protein: CASSLNRGRWAFF
clone size: NA; D gene: NA; V gene: TRBV7-9; J gene: TRBJ1-2; CDR3 DNA: TGTGCCAGCAGTGGAGCGGGGCAAAACTACACCTTC; CDR3 protein: CASSGAGQNYTF
clone size: NA; D gene: NA; V gene: TRBV19; J gene: TRBJ2-2; CDR3 DNA: TGTGCCAGTAGTATATCCCGGGACGCCGGGCTGTTTTTT; CDR3 protein: CASSISRDAGLFF
clone size: NA; D gene: NA; V gene: TRBV30; J gene: TRBJ2-3; CDR3 DNA: TGTGCCTGGAGTGTAGGCGGGTCCGATACGCAGTATTTT; CDR3 protein: CAWSVGGSDTQYF
clone size: NA; D gene: NA; V gene: TRBV19; J gene: TRBJ1-6; CDR3 DNA: TGTGCCAGTAGTATTGGGCCTGTAAATTCACCCCTCCACTTT; CDR3 protein: CASSIGPVNSPLHF
clone size: NA; D gene: TRBD2; V gene: TRBV5-1; J gene: TRBJ2-5; CDR3 DNA: TGCGCCAGCAGCTTGGGTACAGCGGGGGGCGCGGAGACCCAGTACTTC; CDR3 protein: CASSLGTAGGAETQYF